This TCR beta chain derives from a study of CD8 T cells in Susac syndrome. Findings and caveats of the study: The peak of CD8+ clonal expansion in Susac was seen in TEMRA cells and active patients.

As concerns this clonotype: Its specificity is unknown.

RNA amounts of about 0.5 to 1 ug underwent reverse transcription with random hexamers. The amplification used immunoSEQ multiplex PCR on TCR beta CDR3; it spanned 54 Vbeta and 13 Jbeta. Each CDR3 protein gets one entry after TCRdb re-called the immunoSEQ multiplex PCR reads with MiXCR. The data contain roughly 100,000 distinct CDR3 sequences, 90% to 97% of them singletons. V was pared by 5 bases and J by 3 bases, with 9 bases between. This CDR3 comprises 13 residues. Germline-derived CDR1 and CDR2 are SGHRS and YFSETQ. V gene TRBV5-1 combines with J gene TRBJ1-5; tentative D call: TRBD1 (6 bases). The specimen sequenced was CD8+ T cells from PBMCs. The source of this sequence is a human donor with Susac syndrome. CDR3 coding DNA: TGCGCCAGCAGAGGGGGGACCAATCAGCCCCAGCATTTT. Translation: CASRGGTNQPQHF. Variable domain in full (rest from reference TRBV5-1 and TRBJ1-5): KAGVTQTPRYLIKTRGQQVTLSCSPISGHRSVSWYQQTPGQGLQFLFEYFSETQRNKGNFPGRFSGRQFSNSRSEMNVSTLELGDSALYLCASRGGTNQPQHFGDGTRLSIL.